The rows below give T cell receptor beta chains drawn from one sample of a study of T cells in Graves' hyperthyroidism and ophthalmopathy. TCRdb used MiXCR to reprocess the multiplex PCR reads, holding one entry per CDR3 protein. The sample yields roughly 740,000 distinct CDR3 sequences, around 17% seen once. Sequenced material: blood. The receptor set was obtained from a young man with Graves' hyperthyroidism. Both conserved end residues are part of each CDR3. Part of the rows lack a size; the others show once, few, many or a class for expanded clones.

v_gene	abundance	CDR3aa
TRBV6-1	few	CASNRPPGELFF
TRBV7-9	.	CASNLLATQNTGELFF
TRBV12-3/TRBV12-4	few	CASSFSGGTYNEQFF
TRBV20-1	.	CSASRGTSGTAGDSYNEQFF
TRBV19	few	CASSPRRTGDEQYF
TRBV6-2/TRBV6-3	many	CASSYQLAGANVLTF
TRBV12-3/TRBV12-4	many	CASSTRTGNEQFF
TRBV28	many	CASSPRTFSYEQYF
TRBV5-1	few	CASSFRTASSYEQYF
TRBV28	.	CASSFPGGGQETQYF
TRBV12-3/TRBV12-4	many	CASSPGLDSSYEQYF
TRBV29-1	few	CSVGSGGKANLNTEAFF
TRBV5-1	.	CASSGGLAGADRNEQFF
TRBV6-1	many	CASNGPSTQYF
TRBV20-1	few	CSATPDSYEQYF
TRBV7-9	.	CASSWDSSEQYF
TRBV13	few	CASSLWTSGSLSSYNEQFF
TRBV20-1	many	CSASPTSGPPYEQYF
TRBV7-9	many	CAIMPGGEQFF
TRBV28	many	CASRFTSGRAYEQYF
TRBV28	.	CASSPTSGGHPGTQYF
TRBV19	.	CASSISMLSYNSPLHF
TRBV20-1	many	CSARGQGVSSYNEQFF
TRBV6-1	few	CASSSGLGGELFF
TRBV20-1	few	CSARDRRGRNTGELFF
TRBV9	few	CASSVYDQNEQYF
TRBV29-1	.	CSVARGLGGELFF
TRBV3-1	.	CASSRRGYNEQFF
TRBV2	many	CASSEDLMNTEAFF
TRBV18	many	CASSPGNSGNTIYF
TRBV18	.	CASSPNRVPTGELFF
TRBV2	.	CASPGTHGYTF
TRBV30	.	CAWSDPSGRSGLETQYF
TRBV5-1	.	CASSPSPFSGGQETQYF
TRBV12-3/TRBV12-4	.	CASSFPGAIGELFF
TRBV30	many	CAWSVGGQEQFF
TRBV6-1	few	CASSELDPRQLYEQYF
TRBV27	many	CASSLRWTGQDGYTF
TRBV11-2	many	CASRRLAGSEQFF
TRBV7-9	.	CASSLSGTGGVKPQHF
TRBV4-2	few	CASSQVASGPYEQYF
TRBV28	many	CASSLTHSGNTIYF
TRBV7-9	.	CASSHGQGVFYEQYF
TRBV20-1	.	CSASGTQTHEQFF
TRBV11-2	many	CASSHRIMGQYF